The source of this TCR beta chain is a study of control samples from healthy donors and cancer patients. Here immunoSEQ multiplex PCR was the method, and the copy in TCRdb shows in-frame clones only, minus some. The table lists 140,000 to 150,000 clones, more than 85% of them singletons. Looked up from germline, CDR1 is MNHNY and CDR2 is SVGAGI (reference sequence). The CDR3 is 14 amino acids. V gave up 2 bases and J gave up 7 bases; unmatched junction bases: 7. This TCR derives from a man aged 30 to 39 in good health. The chain recombines TRBV6-6 with TRBJ1-2, with 7 bases fitting TRBD1. The specimen sequenced was blood. CDR3 sequence: CASSYGTEASGYTF. CDR3 DNA sequence: TGTGCCAGCAGTTACGGGACAGAAGCCTCTGGCTACACCTTC.